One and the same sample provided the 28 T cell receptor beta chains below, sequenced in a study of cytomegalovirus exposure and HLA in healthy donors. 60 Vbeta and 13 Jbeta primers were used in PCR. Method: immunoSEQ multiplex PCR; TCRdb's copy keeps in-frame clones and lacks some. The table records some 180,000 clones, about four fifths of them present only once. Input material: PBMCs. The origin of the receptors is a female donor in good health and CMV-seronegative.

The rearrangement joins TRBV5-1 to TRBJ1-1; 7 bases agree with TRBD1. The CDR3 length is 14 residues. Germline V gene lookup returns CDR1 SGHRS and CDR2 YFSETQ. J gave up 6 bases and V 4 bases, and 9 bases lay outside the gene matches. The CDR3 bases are TGCGCCAGCAGCCGGAGGGACAGCGCTTCTGAAGCTTTCTTT. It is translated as CASSRRDSASEAFF.

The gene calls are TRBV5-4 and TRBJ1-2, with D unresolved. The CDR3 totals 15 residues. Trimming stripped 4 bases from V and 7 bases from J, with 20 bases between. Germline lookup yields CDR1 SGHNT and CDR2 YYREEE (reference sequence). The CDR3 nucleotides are TGTGCCAGCAGCCCATCTCCTCGGGAGGGAGGTGGCTACACCTTC. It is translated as CASSPSPREGGGYTF.

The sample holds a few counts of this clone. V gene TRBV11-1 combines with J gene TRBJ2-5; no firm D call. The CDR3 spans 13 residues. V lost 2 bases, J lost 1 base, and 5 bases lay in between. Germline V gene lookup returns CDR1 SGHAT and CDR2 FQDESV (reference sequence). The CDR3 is CASSLIAQETQYF. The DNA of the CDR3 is TGTGCCAGCAGCTTAATAGCCCAAGAGACCCAGTACTTC.

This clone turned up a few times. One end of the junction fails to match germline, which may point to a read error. The chain's CDR3 is CASSLDRDTEAFF. CDR3 in DNA: TGTGCCAGCAGCTTGGACAGGGACACTGAAGCTTTCTTT. This chain links TRBV5-3 with TRBJ1-1, with 8 bases aligning to TRBD1. Being an ORF, TRBV5-3 has a function that is uncertain. This CDR3 has 13 residues.

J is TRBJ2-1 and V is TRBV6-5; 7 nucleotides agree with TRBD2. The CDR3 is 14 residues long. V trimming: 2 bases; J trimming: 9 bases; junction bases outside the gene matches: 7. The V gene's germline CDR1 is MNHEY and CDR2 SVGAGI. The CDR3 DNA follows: TGTGCCAGCAGTTACGGGGGGGGGTACCGTGAGCAGTTCTTC. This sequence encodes CASSYGGGYREQFF.

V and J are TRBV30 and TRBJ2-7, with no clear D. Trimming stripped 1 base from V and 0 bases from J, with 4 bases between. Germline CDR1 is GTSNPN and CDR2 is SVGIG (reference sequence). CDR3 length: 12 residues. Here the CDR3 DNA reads TGTGCCTGGAGTGCTAACTCCTACGAGCAGTACTTC. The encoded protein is CAWSANSYEQYF. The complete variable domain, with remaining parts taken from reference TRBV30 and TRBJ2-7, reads SQTIHQWPATLVQPVGSPLSLECTVEGTSNPNLYWYRQAAGRGLQLLFYSVGIGQISSEVPQNLSASRPQDRQFILSSKKLLLSDSGFYLCAWSANSYEQYFGPGTRLTVT.

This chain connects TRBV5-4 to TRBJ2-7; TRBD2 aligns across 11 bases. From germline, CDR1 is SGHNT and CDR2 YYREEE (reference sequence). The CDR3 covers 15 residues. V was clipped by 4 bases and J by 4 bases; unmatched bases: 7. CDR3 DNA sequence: TGTGCCAGCAGCCCCGGGGTAGCGGGAGGGTACGAGCAGTACTTC. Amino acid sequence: CASSPGVAGGYEQYF.

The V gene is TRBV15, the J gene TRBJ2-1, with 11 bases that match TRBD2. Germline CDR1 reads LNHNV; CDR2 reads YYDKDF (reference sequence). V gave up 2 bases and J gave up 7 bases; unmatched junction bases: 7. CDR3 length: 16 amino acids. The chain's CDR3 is CATSRSLAGGRNEQFF. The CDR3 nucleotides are TGTGCCACCAGCAGATCCTTAGCGGGGGGGCGGAATGAGCAGTTCTTC.

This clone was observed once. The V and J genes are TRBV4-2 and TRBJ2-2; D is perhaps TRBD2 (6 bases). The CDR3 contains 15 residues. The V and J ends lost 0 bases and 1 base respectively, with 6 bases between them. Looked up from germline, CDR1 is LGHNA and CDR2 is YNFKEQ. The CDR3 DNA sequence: TGTGCCAGCAGCCAAGAGCGGGGGAACACCGGGGAGCTGTTTTTT. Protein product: CASSQERGNTGELFF.

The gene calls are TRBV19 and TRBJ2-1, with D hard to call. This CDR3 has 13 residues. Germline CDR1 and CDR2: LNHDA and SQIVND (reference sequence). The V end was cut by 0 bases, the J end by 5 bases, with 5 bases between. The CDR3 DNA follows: TGTGCCAGTAGTATAGATAGTAACAATGAGCAGTTCTTC. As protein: CASSIDSNNEQFF.

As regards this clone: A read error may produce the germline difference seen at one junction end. CDR3 in amino acids: CASSEGLGQRHRF. For the CDR3, the DNA is TGTGCCAGCAGTGAAGGTCTAGGACAGCGCCACCGTTTT. The chain is built from TRBV6-1 and TRBJ1-1; D is possibly TRBD1 (6 bases). This CDR3 is built from 13 residues. Germline V gives CDR1 MNHNS, CDR2 SASEGT.

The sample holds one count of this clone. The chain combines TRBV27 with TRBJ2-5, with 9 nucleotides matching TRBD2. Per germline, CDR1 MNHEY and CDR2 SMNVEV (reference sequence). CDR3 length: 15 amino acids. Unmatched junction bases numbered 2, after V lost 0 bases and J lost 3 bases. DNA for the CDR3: TGTGCCAGCAGTTTATCCGCGGGAGGGGAAGAGACCCAGTACTTC. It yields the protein CASSLSAGGEETQYF.

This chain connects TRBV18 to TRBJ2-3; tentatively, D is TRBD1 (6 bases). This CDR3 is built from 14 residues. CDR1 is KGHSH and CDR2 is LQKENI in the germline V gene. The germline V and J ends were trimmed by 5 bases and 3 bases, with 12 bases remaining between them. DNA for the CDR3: TGTGCCAGCTCAAGATTAACAGGGACAGATACGCAGTATTTT. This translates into CASSRLTGTDTQYF.

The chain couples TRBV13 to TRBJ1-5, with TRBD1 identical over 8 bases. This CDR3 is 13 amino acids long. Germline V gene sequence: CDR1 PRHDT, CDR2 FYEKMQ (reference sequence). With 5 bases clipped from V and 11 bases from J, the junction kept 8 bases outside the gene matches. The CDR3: CASSVTGGPAQHF. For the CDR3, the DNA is TGTGCCAGCAGCGTAACAGGGGGTCCGGCCCAGCATTTT. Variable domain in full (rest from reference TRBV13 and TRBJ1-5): AAGVIQSPRHLIKEKRETATLKCYPIPRHDTVYWYQQGPGQDPQFLISFYEKMQSDKGSIPDRFSAQQFSDYHSELNMSSLELGDSALYFCASSVTGGPAQHFGDGTRLSIL.

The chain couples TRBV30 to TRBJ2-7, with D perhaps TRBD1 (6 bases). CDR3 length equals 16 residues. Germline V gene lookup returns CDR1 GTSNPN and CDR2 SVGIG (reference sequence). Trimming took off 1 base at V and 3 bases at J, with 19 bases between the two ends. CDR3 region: CAWSARQGQTNYEQYF. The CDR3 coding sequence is TGTGCCTGGAGTGCGAGGCAGGGGCAAACAAACTACGAGCAGTACTTC.

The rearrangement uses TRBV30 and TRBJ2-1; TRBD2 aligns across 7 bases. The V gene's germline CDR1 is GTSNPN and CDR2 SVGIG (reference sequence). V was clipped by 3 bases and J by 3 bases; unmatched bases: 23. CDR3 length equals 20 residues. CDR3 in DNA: TGTGCCTGGAGGGGGAAGAATAGCGGGCCCAGTAGGGGACTCTACAATGAGCAGTTCTTC. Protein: CAWRGKNSGPSRGLYNEQFF.

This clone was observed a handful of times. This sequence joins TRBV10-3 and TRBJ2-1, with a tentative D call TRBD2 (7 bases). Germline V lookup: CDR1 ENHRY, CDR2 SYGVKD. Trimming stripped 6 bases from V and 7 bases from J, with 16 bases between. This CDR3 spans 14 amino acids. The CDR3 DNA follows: TGTGCCATCAGCTCGGAGGGGGGGGATAATGAGCAGTTCTTC. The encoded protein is CAISSEGGDNEQFF.

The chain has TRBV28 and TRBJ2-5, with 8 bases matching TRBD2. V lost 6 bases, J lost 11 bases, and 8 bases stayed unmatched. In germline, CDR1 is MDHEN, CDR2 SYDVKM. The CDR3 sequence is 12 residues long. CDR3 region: CASRETSGGQYF. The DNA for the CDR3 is TGTGCCAGCAGGGAAACTAGCGGTGGGCAGTACTTC.

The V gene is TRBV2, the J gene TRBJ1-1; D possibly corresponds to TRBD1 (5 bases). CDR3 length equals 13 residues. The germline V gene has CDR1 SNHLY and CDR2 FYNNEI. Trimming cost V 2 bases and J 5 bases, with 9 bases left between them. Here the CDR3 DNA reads TGTGCCAGCAGTGAAAGCGGGGGGACTGAAGCTTTCTTT. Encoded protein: CASSESGGTEAFF.

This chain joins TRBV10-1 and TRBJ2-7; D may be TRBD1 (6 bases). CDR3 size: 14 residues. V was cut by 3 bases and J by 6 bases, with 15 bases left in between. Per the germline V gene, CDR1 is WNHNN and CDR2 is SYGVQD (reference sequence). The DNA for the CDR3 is TGCGCCAGCAGTGAAGGGCGGACAGAACTCGAGCAGTACTTC. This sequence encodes CASSEGRTELEQYF.

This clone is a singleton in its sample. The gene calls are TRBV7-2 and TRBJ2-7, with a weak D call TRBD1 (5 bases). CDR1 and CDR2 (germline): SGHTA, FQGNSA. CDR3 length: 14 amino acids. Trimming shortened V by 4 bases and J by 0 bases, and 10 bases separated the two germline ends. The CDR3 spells CASSSDRFSYEQYF. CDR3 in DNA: TGTGCCAGCAGCTCAGACAGATTCTCCTACGAGCAGTACTTC.

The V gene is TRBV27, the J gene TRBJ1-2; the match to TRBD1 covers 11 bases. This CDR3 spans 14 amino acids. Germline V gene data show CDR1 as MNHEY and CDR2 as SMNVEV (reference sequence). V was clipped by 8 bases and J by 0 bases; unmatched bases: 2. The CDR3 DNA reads TGTGCCAGCCGGGGACAGGGGGCTAACTATGGCTACACCTTC. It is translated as CASRGQGANYGYTF.

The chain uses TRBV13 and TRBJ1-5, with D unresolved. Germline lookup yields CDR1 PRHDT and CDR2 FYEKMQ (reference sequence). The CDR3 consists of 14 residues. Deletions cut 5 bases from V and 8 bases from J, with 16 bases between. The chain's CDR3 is CASSNSLTQEPQHF. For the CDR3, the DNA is TGTGCCAGCAGCAATTCCTTAACCCAGGAGCCCCAGCATTTT.

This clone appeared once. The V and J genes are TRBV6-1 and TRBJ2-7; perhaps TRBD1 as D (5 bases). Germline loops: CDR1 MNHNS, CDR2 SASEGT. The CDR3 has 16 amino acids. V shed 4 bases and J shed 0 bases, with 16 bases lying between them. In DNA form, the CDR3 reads TGTGCCAGCAGTGGGAACAGGAATTCCTACTCCTACGAGCAGTACTTC. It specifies CASSGNRNSYSYEQYF.

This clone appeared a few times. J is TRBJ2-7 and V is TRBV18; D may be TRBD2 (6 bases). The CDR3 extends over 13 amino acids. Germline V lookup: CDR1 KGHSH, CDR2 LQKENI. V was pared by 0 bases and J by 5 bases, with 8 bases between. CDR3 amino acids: CASSPPSGDEQYF. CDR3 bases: TGTGCCAGCTCACCACCGTCGGGGGACGAGCAGTACTTC. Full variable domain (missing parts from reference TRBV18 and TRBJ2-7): NAGVMQNPRHLVRRRGQEARLRCSPMKGHSHVYWYRQLPEEGLKFMVYLQKENIIDESGMPKERFSAEFPKEGPSILRIQQVVRGDSAAYFCASSPPSGDEQYFGPGTRLTVT.

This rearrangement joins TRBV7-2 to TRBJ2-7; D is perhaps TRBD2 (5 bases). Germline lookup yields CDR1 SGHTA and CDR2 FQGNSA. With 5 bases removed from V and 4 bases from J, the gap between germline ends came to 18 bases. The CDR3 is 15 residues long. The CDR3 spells CASSPLRSGRYEQYF. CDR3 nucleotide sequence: TGTGCCAGCAGCCCCCTAAGGTCGGGAAGGTACGAGCAGTACTTC.

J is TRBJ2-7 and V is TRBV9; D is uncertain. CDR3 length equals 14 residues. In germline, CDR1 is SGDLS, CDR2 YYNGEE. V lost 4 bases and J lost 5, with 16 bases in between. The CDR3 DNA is TGTGCCAGCAGCCCAGTACTAATCCCGGACGAGCAGTACTTC. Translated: CASSPVLIPDEQYF.

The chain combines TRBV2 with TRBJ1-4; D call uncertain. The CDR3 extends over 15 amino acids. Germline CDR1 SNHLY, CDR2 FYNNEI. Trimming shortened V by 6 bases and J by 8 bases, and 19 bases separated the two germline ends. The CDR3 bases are TGTGCCAGCAGCGGGTACCCTATAGGAGGGGAAAAACTGTTTTTT. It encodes CASSGYPIGGEKLFF.